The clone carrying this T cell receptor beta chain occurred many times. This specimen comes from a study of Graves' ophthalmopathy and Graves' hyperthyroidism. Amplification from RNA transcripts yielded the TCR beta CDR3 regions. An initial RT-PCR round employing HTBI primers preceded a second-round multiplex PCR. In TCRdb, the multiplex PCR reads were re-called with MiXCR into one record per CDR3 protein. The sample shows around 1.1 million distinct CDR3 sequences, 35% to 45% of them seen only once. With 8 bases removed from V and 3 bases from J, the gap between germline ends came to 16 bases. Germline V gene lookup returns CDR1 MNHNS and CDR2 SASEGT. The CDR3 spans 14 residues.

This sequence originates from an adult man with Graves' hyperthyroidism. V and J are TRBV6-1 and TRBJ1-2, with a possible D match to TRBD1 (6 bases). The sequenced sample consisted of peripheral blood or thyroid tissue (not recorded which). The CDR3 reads CASWYKTGDYGYTF. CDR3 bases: TGTGCCAGCTGGTACAAGACAGGAGACTATGGCTACACCTTC.